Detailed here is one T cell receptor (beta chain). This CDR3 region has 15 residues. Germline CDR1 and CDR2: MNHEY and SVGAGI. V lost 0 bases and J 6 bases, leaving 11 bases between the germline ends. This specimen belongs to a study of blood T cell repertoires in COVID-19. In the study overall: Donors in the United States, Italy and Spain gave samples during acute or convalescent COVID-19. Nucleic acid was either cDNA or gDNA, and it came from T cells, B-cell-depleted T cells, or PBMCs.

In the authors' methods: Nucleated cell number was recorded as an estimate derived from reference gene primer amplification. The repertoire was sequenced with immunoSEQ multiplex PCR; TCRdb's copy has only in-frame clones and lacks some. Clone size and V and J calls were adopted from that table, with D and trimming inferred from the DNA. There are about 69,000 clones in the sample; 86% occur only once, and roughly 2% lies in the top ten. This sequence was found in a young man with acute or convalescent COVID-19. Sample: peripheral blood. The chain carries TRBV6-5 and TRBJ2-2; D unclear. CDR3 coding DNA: TGTGCCAGCAGTTACTCTTTGGCCTCCCCCGGGGAGCTGTTTTTT. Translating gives CASSYSLASPGELFF.